Listed below are T cell receptor beta chains from one sample, sequenced in a study of shared clonotypes between healthy human individuals. The assay was immunoSEQ multiplex PCR, and TCRdb's table has in-frame clones only and misses some. The repertoire holds about 1.5 million clones, with roughly 97% as singletons. The sample comprised naive CD4+ T cells sorted from blood. All receptors come from a man aged 25-40 years in good health. CDR3s include the opening cysteine and the closing phenylalanine or tryptophan. Fields, in order: clone size, D gene, V gene, J gene, CDR3 protein, CDR3 DNA. A D gene is named only where the DNA matches it firmly. Size tells how often a clone was seen (once, few, many) or the class of an expanded clone, and some rows leave it out.

>-|-|TRBV19|TRBJ1-5
CASSSTLLGQPQHF
TGTGCCAGTAGTTCGACTCTTTTGGGGCAGCCCCAGCATTTT
>-|-|TRBV5-1|TRBJ2-5
CASSRDTQETQYF
TGCGCCAGTAGCCGGGACACCCAAGAGACCCAGTACTTC
>-|-|TRBV18|TRBJ2-7
CASSPVRLAISYEQYF
TGTGCCAGCTCACCAGTACGCCTAGCCATCTCCTACGAGCAGTACTTC
>once|-|TRBV9|TRBJ1-1
CASSVGTSGLTHTEAFF
TGTGCCAGCAGCGTAGGGACCTCCGGACTGACACACACTGAAGCTTTCTTT
>-|-|TRBV28|TRBJ2-3
CASATDTQYF
TGTGCCAGCGCAACAGATACGCAGTATTTT
>-|-|TRBV18|TRBJ2-7
CASSPWGGSPGRDPYEQYF
TGTGCCAGCTCACCATGGGGCGGCTCCCCTGGGCGCGATCCCTACGAGCAGTACTTC
>once|TRBD2|TRBV4-3|TRBJ2-7
CASSRTREAGPYEQYF
TGCGCCAGCAGCCGAACGAGAGAAGCGGGACCCTACGAGCAGTACTTC
>-|TRBD1|TRBV5-1|TRBJ2-1
CASSQRTGGYNEQFF
TGCGCCAGCAGCCAAAGGACAGGGGGCTACAATGAGCAGTTCTTC
>-|-|TRBV11-3|TRBJ2-7
CASSLKAGPSYEQYF
TGTGCCAGCAGCTTAAAGGCGGGCCCCTCCTACGAGCAGTACTTC
>-|-|TRBV10-3|TRBJ2-4
CAISASGAGNIQYF
TGTGCCATCAGTGCTTCGGGGGCTGGGAACATTCAGTACTTC
>-|TRBD1|TRBV11-3|TRBJ2-3
CASSLGFRGRDTQYF
TGTGCCAGCAGCTTAGGGTTCAGGGGGCGAGATACGCAGTATTTT
>-|-|TRBV9|TRBJ2-7
CASSTDVGPYEQYF
TGTGCCAGCAGCACTGACGTGGGCCCCTACGAGCAGTACTTC
>-|TRBD1|TRBV5-5|TRBJ1-5
CASSLAAGQPLQPQHF
TGTGCCAGCAGCTTGGCCGCGGGACAGCCACTTCAGCCCCAGCATTTT
>-|TRBD1|TRBV19|TRBJ2-1
CASSIGWDRGRDNEQFF
TGTGCCAGTAGTATAGGCTGGGACAGGGGTCGCGACAATGAGCAGTTCTTC
>once|-|TRBV5-6|TRBJ2-3
CASISSDGPTSTDTQYF
TGTGCCAGCATCTCCTCGGATGGACCCACGAGCACAGATACGCAGTATTTT
>-|-|TRBV11-3|TRBJ2-3
CASSLDLRQGTDTQYF
TGTGCCAGCAGCTTAGATCTTAGACAGGGCACAGATACGCAGTATTTT